The text below deals with one TCR beta chain. Its antigen is undetermined. These data are taken from a study of vaccination and CD4 T cells after COVID-19. Background on the study: With a range of 35 to 161, the median interval from diagnosis to drawing post-COVID samples was 90 to 120 days. Post-vaccination specimens were collected at a median of approximately 66 days following dose two (range 14 to 241). The peptides that stimulated the cells were overlapping spike peptides from SARS-CoV-2, HCoV-NL63, HCoV-OC43 and HCoV-229E.

The CDR3 runs to 14 residues. Germline assignment: CDR1 SEHNR and CDR2 FQNEAQ (reference sequence). V was trimmed by 1 base and J by 8 bases, leaving 9 bases between them. Stated treatment: approximately nine-day PBMC culture with coronavirus spike peptide pools or control peptides (ViraFEST assay). PBMCs were cultured at two million per well with approximately 10 IU/ml IL-2 and 10 ug/ml peptide pools. The Oncomine TCR Beta short-read assay generated sequence data from the DNA of cultured CD4+ T cells. Each CDR3 protein gets one entry after TCRdb re-called the PCR reads with MiXCR. The sample consists of some 14,000 distinct CDR3 sequences, around 56% of them appearing once.

This rearrangement joins TRBV7-9 to TRBJ1-6; D not resolved. The sequenced sample was cultured CD4+ T cells from blood, obtained after SARS-CoV-2 vaccination. The receptor's source is a human donor with COVID-19. The CDR3 region is CASSLGGSDSPLHF. CDR3 sequence (DNA): TGTGCCAGCAGCTTAGGGGGAAGCGATTCACCCCTCCACTTT.